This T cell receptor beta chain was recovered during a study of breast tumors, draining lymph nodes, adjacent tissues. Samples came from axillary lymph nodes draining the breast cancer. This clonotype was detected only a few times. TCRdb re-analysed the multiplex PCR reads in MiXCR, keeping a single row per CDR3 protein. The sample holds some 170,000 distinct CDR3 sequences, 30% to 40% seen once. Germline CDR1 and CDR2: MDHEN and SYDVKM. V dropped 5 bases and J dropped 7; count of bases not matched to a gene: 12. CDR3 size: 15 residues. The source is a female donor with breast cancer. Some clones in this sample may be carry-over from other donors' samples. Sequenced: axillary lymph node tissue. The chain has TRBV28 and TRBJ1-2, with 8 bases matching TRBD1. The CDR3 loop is CASSIRDRRGFGYTF. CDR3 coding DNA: TGTGCCAGCAGTATCCGGGACAGGCGGGGTTTTGGCTACACCTTC.